The 9 T cell receptor beta chains given below trace back to one sample, sequenced in a study of CD8+CD57+ T cells in acquired aplastic anemia. All patients picked for sequencing had shown, by flow cytometry, an expansion of CD8+CD57+ cells. The template used for profiling TCR beta VDJ and CDR3 was genomic DNA. Each CDR3 protein gets one entry after TCRdb re-called the reads with MiXCR. The sample contains approximately 190,000 distinct CDR3 sequences, 40% to 50% of which appear only once. Specimen: sorted CD4+, CD8+, or CD8+CD57+ T cells (not recorded which) from PBMCs. All receptors come from a human donor with aplastic anemia.

The gene calls are TRBV4-1 and TRBJ2-1, with D possibly matching TRBD1 (5 bases). The CDR3 has 16 amino acids. V shed 5 bases and J shed 5 bases, with 19 bases lying between them. Germline V gene sequence: CDR1 MGHRA, CDR2 YSYEKL. Written as DNA, the CDR3 is TGCGCCAGCAGCTTACAGGCGTCGGCCGGTCACAATGAGCAGTTCTTC. Translating gives CASSLQASAGHNEQFF.

This clonotype was detected only once. This chain joins TRBV5-4 and TRBJ1-2, with D uncertain. The V gene's germline CDR1 is SGHNT and CDR2 YYREEE (reference sequence). Trimming stripped 6 bases from V and 6 bases from J, with 12 bases between. This CDR3 spans 12 amino acids. The DNA for the CDR3 is TGTGCCAGCAACGCTGGGTTGGATGGCTACACCTTC. Translating it yields CASNAGLDGYTF. Full variable domain (missing parts from reference TRBV5-4 and TRBJ1-2): ETGVTQSPTHLIKTRGQQVTLRCSSQSGHNTVSWYQQALGQGPQFIFQYYREEENGRGNFPPRFSGLQFPNYSSELNVNALELDDSALYLCASNAGLDGYTFGSGTRLTVV.

This chain joins TRBV4-3 and TRBJ2-7, with TRBD1 identical over 7 bases. Trimming at V came to 0 bases and at J to 3 bases, leaving 2 bases not matched to a gene. This CDR3 contains 14 residues. Looked up from germline, CDR1 is LGHNA and CDR2 is YSLEER. The CDR3 bases are TGCGCCAGCAGCCAAGATCGGGACAGCTACGAGCAGTACTTC. Translated: CASSQDRDSYEQYF.

The V gene is TRBV6-1, the J gene TRBJ1-6; possibly TRBD1 for D (5 bases). The CDR3 has 13 amino acids. Germline CDR1 and CDR2: MNHNS and SASEGT. The V gene lost 1 base and the J gene lost 14 bases, with 12 bases spanning the gap. CDR3 loop: CASSEGQGLALHF. For the CDR3, the DNA is TGTGCCAGCAGTGAAGGTCAGGGCCTTGCCCTCCACTTT.

This clonotype has at least ten counts. J is TRBJ2-7 and V is TRBV9; 12 nucleotides agree with TRBD2. Germline V gene data show CDR1 as SGDLS and CDR2 as YYNGEE. The CDR3 is 14 residues long. The J segment lost 3 bases and the V segment lost 2 bases, leaving 0 bases of the junction unmatched. The CDR3 bases are TGTGCCAGCAGCGTGACTAGCGGGGGCTACGAGCAGTACTTC. It is translated as CASSVTSGGYEQYF.

In regard to this clonotype: A single base separates this from a much larger clone, so it may be a read error. The chain employs TRBV11-3 and TRBJ1-1, with D hard to call. Germline-derived CDR1 and CDR2 are SGHNT and YENEEA. This CDR3 spans 14 amino acids. This CDR3 is CASSLVAGNTEALF. In nucleotides, the CDR3 is TGTGCCAGCAGCTTAGTCGCCGGGAACACTGAAGCTCTCTTT.

Concerning this clonotype itself: One end of the junction varies from germline; a read error may be responsible. The rearrangement joins TRBV6-1 to TRBJ2-3; tentative D call: TRBD2 (6 bases). The CDR3 spans 14 residues. Germline CDR1 MNHNS, CDR2 SASEGT. The CDR3 nucleotides read TGTGCCGGCAGTGGAGGGGTCGGCAGAGATACGCAGTATTTT. Translating gives CAGSGGVGRDTQYF.

The chain is built from TRBV10-1 and TRBJ1-2; 12 nucleotides align to TRBD1. Germline CDR1 WNHNN, CDR2 SYGVQD (reference sequence). The CDR3 length is 16 residues. V shed 0 bases, J shed 11 bases, and the junction held 10 bases outside the gene matches. For the CDR3, the DNA is TGCGCCAGCAGTGAGTCGATGCCCGGGACAGGGGGCCGATACACCTTC. It translates to CASSESMPGTGGRYTF.

The chain combines TRBV7-3 with TRBJ1-2; D might be TRBD1 (6 bases). The CDR3 is 13 amino acids. Trimming took off 5 bases at V and 8 bases at J, with 15 bases between the two ends. Germline lookup yields CDR1 SGHTA and CDR2 FQGTGA. CDR3 bases: TGTGCCAGCAGCCCGAGGACAGACGTAGGCTACACCTTC. Its translation is CASSPRTDVGYTF.